A single sample gave rise to the 30 T cell receptor beta chains below, sequenced in a study of PD-L1 blockade in urothelial cancer. Sequencing used immunoSEQ multiplex PCR; TCRdb keeps in-frame clones, though not all of them. The repertoire holds under 55,000 clones, with nearly 85% as singletons. The sequencing here drew on PBMCs, taken around atezolizumab (anti-PD-L1) treatment. The receptors stem from a man aged 35 to 55 with urothelial cancer.

This clone was seen a few times. This chain joins TRBV9 and TRBJ2-7, with D perhaps matching TRBD2 (6 bases). The length of the CDR3 is 15 residues. Germline CDR1 reads SGDLS; CDR2 reads YYNGEE. With 3 bases removed from V and 2 bases from J, the gap between germline ends came to 15 bases. In DNA, the CDR3 is TGTGCCAGCAGCGAGGGGCTAGCGAACACCTACGAGCAGTACTTC. It is translated as CASSEGLANTYEQYF.

V gene TRBV2 combines with J gene TRBJ2-1; weak D call: TRBD2 (6 bases). CDR3 length: 13 amino acids. The germline V gene encodes CDR1 SNHLY and CDR2 FYNNEI. V lost 4 bases, J lost 8 bases, and 12 bases lay in between. CDR3 nucleotides: TGTGCCAGCAGTGTAGGGGAGGATTATGAGCAGTTCTTC. This sequence encodes CASSVGEDYEQFF.

The V and J genes are TRBV30 and TRBJ1-1; TRBD1 might be the D (5 bases). Trimming stripped 1 base from V and 4 bases from J, with 13 bases between. The CDR3 runs 14 residues. Looked up from germline, CDR1 is GTSNPN and CDR2 is SVGIG (reference sequence). The CDR3: CAWSAQQGTTEAFF. CDR3 coding DNA: TGTGCCTGGAGTGCCCAGCAGGGAACCACTGAAGCTTTCTTT.

The V call is TRBV4-1, the J call TRBJ1-4, with D possibly being TRBD1 (6 bases). CDR1 and CDR2 (germline): MGHRA, YSYEKL. This CDR3 has 16 residues. V was clipped by 2 bases and J by 8 bases, with 18 bases between them. Here the CDR3 DNA reads TGCGCCAGCAGCCAACCCCGGGGGGGCAGGGACGAAAAACTGTTTTTT. As protein: CASSQPRGGRDEKLFF.

The V gene is TRBV4-1, the J gene TRBJ1-1, with D maybe TRBD1 (6 bases). The V gene lost 2 bases and the J gene lost 3 bases, with 13 bases spanning the gap. Germline V CDR1 and CDR2: MGHRA, YSYEKL. CDR3 size: 15 residues. As DNA, the CDR3 is TGCGCCAGCAGCCAATGGACACAGGGTGACACTGAAGCTTTCTTT. Translated, it gives CASSQWTQGDTEAFF.

J is TRBJ1-4 and V is TRBV6-1; D is undetermined. The CDR3 is 13 amino acids. Germline lookup yields CDR1 MNHNS and CDR2 SASEGT. The V gene lost 6 bases and the J gene lost 3 bases, with 8 bases spanning the gap. The CDR3 nucleotides are TGTGCCAGCAGGAGGGTTCCTAATGAAAAACTGTTTTTT. Protein product: CASRRVPNEKLFF.

The gene calls are TRBV19 and TRBJ2-1, with TRBD2 matching 13 bases. The CDR3 is 15 residues long. V gave up 8 bases and J gave up 7 bases; unmatched junction bases: 8. The germline gives CDR1 LNHDA, CDR2 SQIVND (reference sequence). CDR3 coding DNA: TGTGCCAGTGGACTAGCGGGGGCCCCTCCGAATGAGCAGTTCTTC. This codes for CASGLAGAPPNEQFF.

The chain joins TRBV5-6 to TRBJ1-1; the match to TRBD1 covers 10 bases. This CDR3 spans 14 amino acids. From germline, CDR1 is SGHDT and CDR2 YYEEEE. V was pared by 5 bases and J by 1 base, with 2 bases of the junction left unmatched. In DNA, the CDR3 is TGTGCCAGCAGGCGGGACAGGGGGAACACTGAAGCTTTCTTT. It is translated as CASRRDRGNTEAFF.

The chain employs TRBV19 and TRBJ2-7, with 12 bases aligning to TRBD2. The V segment lost 4 bases and the J segment 1 base; nucleotides outside the gene matches: 5. The V gene's germline CDR1 is LNHDA and CDR2 SQIVND (reference sequence). The CDR3 extends over 16 amino acids. The CDR3 bases are TGTGCCAGTAGTACTAGCGGGAGGGCCGGATCCTACGAGCAGTACTTC. Encoded protein: CASSTSGRAGSYEQYF.

V usage is TRBV9 and J usage is TRBJ2-7; 8 nucleotides line up with TRBD1. This CDR3 region has 15 residues. Trimming cost V 3 bases and J 5 bases; bases outside gene matches: 10. Germline V gene data show CDR1 as SGDLS and CDR2 as YYNGEE. The CDR3, as DNA: TGTGCCAGCAGCGAACGACAGGGGTCCCTAAACGAGCAGTACTTC. Translation: CASSERQGSLNEQYF.

The CDR3 DNA reads TGTGCCAGCAGTTTGCGGCGGGAGGCAGCCTACGAGCAGTACTTC. Protein sequence: CASSLRREAAYEQYF. This chain joins TRBV6-5 and TRBJ2-7; 8 bases line up with TRBD2. The germline V gene encodes CDR1 MNHEY and CDR2 SVGAGI. The CDR3 contains 15 residues. The junction had 7 bases not matched to a gene; V was cut back by 4 bases and J by 2 bases.

The chain links TRBV6-1 to TRBJ1-1; D unresolved. Germline values: CDR1 MNHNS, CDR2 SASEGT. This CDR3 region has 12 residues. V lost 6 bases, J lost 11 bases, and 16 bases lay in between. The CDR3: CASSQSFERAFF. The CDR3 DNA sequence: TGTGCCAGCAGCCAGTCCTTCGAGCGGGCTTTCTTT.

There are a few counts of this clone. The chain combines TRBV28 with TRBJ1-1; 10 bases line up with TRBD1. CDR3 length: 15 amino acids. J was trimmed by 1 base and V by 4 bases; bases with no gene match: 3. Germline CDR1 reads MDHEN; CDR2 reads SYDVKM. Here the CDR3 reads CASSSGQGWNTEAFF. DNA for the CDR3: TGTGCCAGCAGTTCGGGACAGGGGTGGAACACTGAAGCTTTCTTT.

The chain employs TRBV19 and TRBJ1-1; D ambiguous. The germline CDR1 and CDR2 sequences are LNHDA and SQIVND (reference sequence). V gave up 7 bases and J gave up 5 bases, with 11 bases separating them. The CDR3 consists of 12 residues. This chain's CDR3 is CASKTSGTEAFF. In DNA form, the CDR3 reads TGTGCCAGTAAGACCTCCGGGACTGAAGCTTTCTTT.

The V call is TRBV29-1, the J call TRBJ2-1, with a possible D match to TRBD1 (5 bases). Germline assignment: CDR1 SQVTM and CDR2 ANQGSEA. V lost 7 bases and J lost 5, with 12 bases in between. CDR3 length equals 12 residues. The DNA of the CDR3 is TGCAGCGCTGGGCAGGGAAACAATGAGCAGTTCTTC. Translating it yields CSAGQGNNEQFF.

The rearrangement uses TRBV27 and TRBJ2-5; D might be TRBD2 (6 bases). This CDR3 contains 14 residues. The V and J ends lost 2 bases and 2 bases respectively, with 9 bases between them. From germline, CDR1 is MNHEY and CDR2 SMNVEV (reference sequence). CDR3 loop: CASSLLASQETQYF. For the CDR3, the DNA is TGTGCCAGCAGTTTACTAGCGTCTCAAGAGACCCAGTACTTC.

This chain links TRBV27 with TRBJ2-7; 8 positions match TRBD2. Germline V gene lookup returns CDR1 MNHEY and CDR2 SMNVEV (reference sequence). J gave up 3 bases and V 4 bases, and 5 bases lay outside the gene matches. This CDR3 is built from 14 residues. The CDR3 nucleotides read TGTGCCAGCAGTTCAGTAGCGGGATTCTACGAGCAGTACTTC. It codes for CASSSVAGFYEQYF.

The chain joins TRBV28 to TRBJ2-5; D gene unclear. Deletions cut 4 bases from V and 1 base from J, with 10 bases between. Germline V gene sequence: CDR1 MDHEN, CDR2 SYDVKM. This CDR3 is 14 amino acids long. CDR3 bases: TGTGCCAGCAGTTCGGTACTCCTCCAAGAGACCCAGTACTTC. Residues: CASSSVLLQETQYF.

This rearrangement joins TRBV18 to TRBJ2-7; 10 bases fit TRBD1. J was trimmed by 5 bases and V by 6 bases; bases with no gene match: 10. This CDR3 is 15 amino acids long. Germline V CDR1 and CDR2: KGHSH, LQKENI. CDR3 DNA: TGTGCCAGCTCCTCAAACCGACAGGGGGCGGACGAGCAGTACTTC. Translation gives CASSSNRQGADEQYF.

The gene calls are TRBV9 and TRBJ2-1; D is unresolved. Germline CDR1 and CDR2: SGDLS and YYNGEE. The CDR3 length is 15 residues. V shed 0 bases and J shed 4 bases, with 11 bases lying between them. The CDR3 nucleotides read TGTGCCAGCAGCGTAGGAAATAGCAGATACAATGAGCAGTTCTTC. This translates into CASSVGNSRYNEQFF.

The genes are TRBV28 and TRBJ1-2; no definite D call. The germline CDR1 and CDR2 sequences are MDHEN and SYDVKM. Trimming took off 8 bases at V and 12 bases at J, with 22 bases between the two ends. This CDR3 has 13 residues. CDR3: CASAAGGYIRDTF. In DNA, the CDR3 is TGTGCCAGCGCCGCGGGCGGCTATATCCGCGACACCTTC.

This rearrangement joins TRBV7-9 to TRBJ1-2; no firm D call. The CDR3 is 16 amino acids. Per germline, CDR1 SEHNR and CDR2 FQNEAQ (reference sequence). Trimming pared 5 bases from V and 5 bases from J, leaving 21 bases between. CDR3 sequence (DNA): TGTGCCAGCAGCCCGGGATCTTTTAGGGCCGCTTATGGCTACACCTTC. Protein sequence: CASSPGSFRAAYGYTF.

The chain recombines TRBV6-4 with TRBJ1-1, with unresolved D. Trimming took 10 bases from V and 1 from J, leaving 13 bases between them. Germline V gene lookup returns CDR1 MRHNA and CDR2 SNTAGT. The CDR3 is 13 residues long. CDR3 residues: CATSQFSNTEAFF. CDR3 in DNA: TGTGCCACCTCTCAGTTTTCGAACACTGAAGCTTTCTTT.

This clone was detected only a few times. The rearrangement links TRBV11-2 to TRBJ2-7; D possibly corresponds to TRBD1 (6 bases). The CDR3 spans 16 residues. Trimming left V 6 bases short and J 6 bases short, with 24 bases between. CDR1 and CDR2 from the germline V gene are SGHAT and FQNNGV. The CDR3 spells CASSLRLQGSAGEQYF. For the CDR3, the DNA is TGTGCCAGCAGTTTAAGACTACAGGGATCTGCGGGCGAGCAGTACTTC.

The J gene is TRBJ1-2, the V gene TRBV7-9, with 12 bases that match TRBD1. V gave up 5 bases and J gave up 7 bases; unmatched junction bases: 8. The germline V gene encodes CDR1 SEHNR and CDR2 FQNEAQ (reference sequence). The CDR3 spans 15 residues. The CDR3 spells CASSAPGQGAPGYTF. In DNA form, the CDR3 reads TGTGCCAGCAGCGCGCCGGGACAGGGGGCGCCTGGCTACACCTTC.

This clone was recorded a few times. This sequence joins TRBV4-3 and TRBJ1-1; 11 bases are shared with TRBD1. CDR1 and CDR2 from the germline V gene are LGHNA and YSLEER. The CDR3 totals 17 residues. Germline trimming cut 1 base from V and 8 bases from J; bases unmatched to any gene: 12. CDR3 bases: TGCGCCAGCAGCCAAGGTCTGGGGGGGACAGGGGGTACGGAAGCTTTCTTT. This sequence encodes CASSQGLGGTGGTEAFF.

The V and J genes are TRBV6-1 and TRBJ1-1; D not certain. The ends were cut back, 2 bases at V and 1 base at J, with 8 bases in the middle. CDR3 length: 14 amino acids. The germline V gene has CDR1 MNHNS and CDR2 SASEGT. The CDR3 reads CASSEIRGNTEAFF. In nucleotides, the CDR3 is TGTGCCAGCAGTGAAATTCGGGGGAACACTGAAGCTTTCTTT.

The CDR3 DNA reads as TGTGCCAGCAGTTTCGGCAGGGCCGACTATGGCTACACCTTC. Protein: CASSFGRADYGYTF. This chain connects TRBV28 to TRBJ1-2; D is possibly TRBD1 (5 bases). The V and J ends lost 3 bases and 3 bases respectively, with 11 bases between them. Germline V lookup: CDR1 MDHEN, CDR2 SYDVKM. The CDR3 extends over 14 amino acids.

This clone has a single count. The chain links TRBV5-1 to TRBJ1-1; 10 bases match TRBD1. Germline V gives CDR1 SGHRS, CDR2 YFSETQ. This CDR3 has 15 amino acids. Trimming removed 4 bases from V and 5 bases from J; junction bases left unmatched: 8. CDR3 nucleotide sequence: TGCGCCAGCAGCCCCCCGACAGGGGGCGAAACTGAAGCTTTCTTT. Amino acid sequence: CASSPPTGGETEAFF. Full variable domain (missing parts from reference TRBV5-1 and TRBJ1-1): KAGVTQTPRYLIKTRGQQVTLSCSPISGHRSVSWYQQTPGQGLQFLFEYFSETQRNKGNFPGRFSGRQFSNSRSEMNVSTLELGDSALYLCASSPPTGGETEAFFGQGTRLTVV.

The CDR3 DNA sequence: TGTGCCAGCAGCCCGTCAGGGGTTGACACCGGGGAGCTGTTTTTT. As protein: CASSPSGVDTGELFF. This sequence joins TRBV4-2 and TRBJ2-2; possibly TRBD1 for D (6 bases). Trimming cost V 4 bases and J 3 bases, with 12 bases left between them. The CDR3 spans 15 residues. Germline V gene lookup returns CDR1 LGHNA and CDR2 YNFKEQ.